The 27 T cell receptor beta chains in this list originate from one sample, sequenced in a study of T cell repertoires in cytomegalovirus infection. One entry per CDR3 protein results from TCRdb running MiXCR on the reads. This sample carries about 530,000 distinct CDR3 sequences, more than 20% of them seen once, and the ten largest clones take 13%. Material: PBMCs. The origin of the receptors is a human donor in good health (CMV status not recorded). Some clones in this sample may be carry-over from other donors' samples.

This clonotype was found a few times. This chain links TRBV11-2 with TRBJ1-6; TRBD1 agrees at 8 bases. Germline loops: CDR1 SGHAT, CDR2 FQNNGV. V gave up 5 bases and J gave up 5 bases; unmatched junction bases: 5. This CDR3 contains 15 residues. CDR3 region: CASSEDRGDNSPLHF. CDR3 sequence (DNA): TGTGCCAGCAGCGAAGACAGGGGTGATAATTCACCCCTCCACTTT.

The chain employs TRBV4-3 and TRBJ2-1; 14 positions match TRBD2. This CDR3 has 16 residues. CDR1 and CDR2 (germline): LGHNA, YSLEER. Trimming at V came to 3 bases and at J to 7 bases, leaving 5 bases not matched to a gene. The DNA for the CDR3 is TGCGCCAGCAGCCACCCTGGGACTAGCGGGAGAAATGAGCAGTTCTTC. This encodes CASSHPGTSGRNEQFF.

This clonotype has more than one count but fewer than ten. The chain is built from TRBV4-3 and TRBJ2-1; 7 positions agree with TRBD1. This CDR3 region has 14 residues. V shed 0 bases and J 9 bases; nucleotides not matched to a gene: 5. Looked up from germline, CDR1 is LGHNA and CDR2 is YSLEER. DNA for the CDR3: TGCGCCAGCAGCCAAGATAACTCAGGGGGTGAGCAGTTCTTC. Translating it yields CASSQDNSGGEQFF.

This clonotype was counted between two and nine times. The rearrangement links TRBV20-1 to TRBJ2-2; 9 bases map to TRBD2. J lost 6 bases, V lost 0 bases, and 5 bases had no gene match. The CDR3 is 15 amino acids. Germline CDR1 is DFQATT and CDR2 is SNEGSKA (reference sequence). The DNA for the CDR3 is TGCAGTGCTAGAGAGGGCGGGAGGGGGGCCGGGGAGCTGTTTTTT. Translating gives CSAREGGRGAGELFF.

V is TRBV10-3 and J is TRBJ2-2; D might be TRBD2 (5 bases). Trimming removed 5 bases from V and 6 bases from J, with 13 bases in between. CDR1 and CDR2 from the germline V gene are ENHRY and SYGVKD. CDR3 length equals 14 residues. DNA of the CDR3: TGTGCCATCAGTTACGGGATCGGTTCCGGGGAGCTGTTTTTT. It is translated as CAISYGIGSGELFF.

In its sample, this clonotype was seen once. This sequence joins TRBV15 and TRBJ1-2; D possibly corresponds to TRBD1 (5 bases). Trimming took off 1 base at V and 3 bases at J, with 9 bases between the two ends. CDR1 is LNHNV, CDR2 YYDKDF, per germline (reference sequence). The length of the CDR3 is 14 residues. CDR3 DNA: TGTGCCACCAGCAGAGCGGGGCCTTACTATGGCTACACCTTC. Translation: CATSRAGPYYGYTF.

This chain connects TRBV20-1 to TRBJ1-1; no clear D. Trimming took 0 bases from V and 2 from J, leaving 7 bases between them. The CDR3 totals 13 residues. CDR1 is DFQATT, CDR2 SNEGSKA, per germline (reference sequence). This chain's CDR3 is CSARDAVNTEAFF. CDR3 in DNA: TGCAGTGCTAGAGATGCAGTCAACACTGAAGCTTTCTTT.

This clonotype was seen repeatedly, ten times or more. This rearrangement joins TRBV28 to TRBJ2-1, with 7 bases matching TRBD2. The J segment lost 5 bases and the V segment lost 8 bases, leaving 3 bases of the junction unmatched. Germline assignment: CDR1 MDHEN and CDR2 SYDVKM. This CDR3 comprises 12 residues. For the CDR3, the DNA is TGTGCCAGCCGAGGGACTAACAATGAGCAGTTCTTC. As protein: CASRGTNNEQFF.

This sequence joins TRBV10-3 and TRBJ2-2, with 8 bases that match TRBD2. Germline loops: CDR1 ENHRY, CDR2 SYGVKD. This CDR3 is 14 amino acids long. Trimming removed 6 bases from V and 6 bases from J; junction bases left unmatched: 6. The CDR3 bases are TGTGCCATCAGCACGGGACTAGTTTCCGGGGAGCTGTTTTTT. Translated, it gives CAISTGLVSGELFF.

J is TRBJ2-1 and V is TRBV11-3; D unclear. The CDR3 totals 17 residues. CDR1 is SGHNT, CDR2 YENEEA, per germline. Trimming pared 4 bases from V and 4 bases from J, leaving 20 bases between. CDR3 DNA: TGTGCCAGCAGCTCTGAACCGACCCTCCACAGTTACAATGAGCAGTTCTTC. Translating it yields CASSSEPTLHSYNEQFF.

This rearrangement joins TRBV6-6 to TRBJ2-3, with 9 bases matching TRBD2. The CDR3 covers 18 residues. With V trimmed by 2 bases and J by 4 bases, 13 bases remained unmatched. The germline CDR1 and CDR2 sequences are MNHNY and SVGAGI (reference sequence). The CDR3 reads CASSYPGLAVPGPDTQYF. In nucleotides, the CDR3 is TGTGCCAGCAGTTACCCGGGACTAGCTGTTCCGGGGCCAGATACGCAGTATTTT.

This clonotype was detected a few times. The V and J genes are TRBV5-4 and TRBJ2-7, with no clear D. The V end was cut by 4 bases, the J end by 6 bases, with 8 bases between. The CDR3 consists of 11 residues. Germline assignment: CDR1 SGHNT and CDR2 YYREEE (reference sequence). The CDR3 here is CASSSSSEQYV. CDR3 in DNA: TGTGCCAGCAGCAGCAGCAGCGAGCAGTACGTC.

In its sample, this clonotype was seen a few times. V and J are TRBV19 and TRBJ2-2, with 7 bases matching TRBD2. The CDR3 sequence is 16 residues long. V lost 7 bases, J lost 0 bases, and 8 bases stayed unmatched. Germline V gene lookup returns CDR1 LNHDA and CDR2 SQIVND (reference sequence). CDR3 DNA: TGTGCCAGTACCCAACTAGCGCGCTCGAACACCGGGGAGCTGTTTTTT. Its protein product is CASTQLARSNTGELFF.

The chain uses TRBV6-6 and TRBJ1-2; a weak D match, TRBD1 (5 bases). V was clipped by 5 bases and J by 6 bases, with 19 bases between them. Germline CDR1 and CDR2: MNHNY and SVGAGI (reference sequence). This CDR3 has 15 residues. The DNA of the CDR3 is TGTGCCAGCAGTCCCGATTATGAGGGGACTAATGGCTACACCTTC. Translated: CASSPDYEGTNGYTF.

This clonotype was seen ten or more times. The genes are TRBV7-2 and TRBJ2-7; 14 bases fit TRBD2. Germline V CDR1 and CDR2: SGHTA, FQGNSA. This CDR3 contains 19 residues. Trimming at V came to 5 bases and at J to 0 bases, leaving 12 bases not matched to a gene. Here the CDR3 reads CASSAATSGRGLLSYEQYF. The CDR3 DNA is TGTGCCAGCAGCGCCGCGACTAGCGGGAGGGGACTCCTCTCCTACGAGCAGTACTTC.

The rearrangement links TRBV5-8 to TRBJ1-2; 9 positions agree with TRBD1. Trimming removed 4 bases from V and 7 bases from J; junction bases left unmatched: 11. Per the germline V gene, CDR1 is SGHTS and CDR2 is YDEGEE. The CDR3 loop spans 15 amino acids. The chain's CDR3 is CASSPGTGLSIGYTF. The DNA of the CDR3 is TGTGCCAGCAGCCCCGGGACAGGGTTGTCGATTGGCTACACCTTC.

The sample holds a few counts of this clonotype. CDR3 amino acids: CSARVPRGGNNSPLHF. In DNA, the CDR3 is TGCAGTGCTAGAGTCCCCAGGGGAGGTAATAATTCACCCCTCCACTTT. This chain joins TRBV20-1 and TRBJ1-6, with a weak D call TRBD1 (6 bases). CDR1 is DFQATT, CDR2 SNEGSKA, per germline (reference sequence). The CDR3 sequence is 16 residues long. The V end lost 1 base, the J end lost 5 bases, and 15 bases lay between the germline ends.

In this sample, this clonotype turned up a few times. The J gene is TRBJ2-1, the V gene TRBV7-9; 13 bases fit TRBD2. This CDR3 has 18 amino acids. Germline V gives CDR1 SEHNR, CDR2 FQNEAQ (reference sequence). Trimming cost V 5 bases and J 0 bases; bases outside gene matches: 7. The CDR3 reads CASSPGTSGDSSYNEQFF. CDR3 DNA: TGTGCCAGCAGCCCGGGGACTAGCGGGGACAGCTCCTACAATGAGCAGTTCTTC.

The chain has TRBV7-6 and TRBJ2-1, with 13 bases fitting TRBD2. The V segment lost 3 bases and the J segment 9 bases; nucleotides outside the gene matches: 5. CDR1 and CDR2 (germline): SGHVS, FNYEAQ. This CDR3 has 15 residues. This CDR3 is CASSFGTSGIGEQFF. The DNA for the CDR3 is TGTGCCAGCAGCTTCGGGACTAGCGGGATTGGTGAGCAGTTCTTC.

V gene TRBV7-9 combines with J gene TRBJ1-2; perhaps TRBD1 as D (6 bases). Trimming took off 5 bases at V and 6 bases at J, with 10 bases between the two ends. The CDR3 runs 12 residues. The germline gives CDR1 SEHNR, CDR2 FQNEAQ (reference sequence). The CDR3 here is CASSTGPNGYTF. CDR3 DNA sequence: TGTGCCAGCAGCACAGGGCCGAATGGCTACACCTTC.

The chain recombines TRBV6-5 with TRBJ2-3; 7 nucleotides line up with TRBD2. The V segment lost 7 bases and the J segment 3 bases; nucleotides outside the gene matches: 10. Germline V gene data show CDR1 as MNHEY and CDR2 as SVGAGI. CDR3 length: 15 residues. The CDR3 DNA reads TGTGCCAGCACCTATAGGGGACTACCAACAGATACGCAGTATTTT. Encoded protein: CASTYRGLPTDTQYF.

This clonotype was counted at least ten times. The J gene is TRBJ2-1, the V gene TRBV7-2; TRBD1 matches 12 bases. CDR3 length: 16 amino acids. V was clipped by 4 bases and J by 10 bases; unmatched bases: 11. The germline gives CDR1 SGHTA, CDR2 FQGNSA. The CDR3 nucleotides are TGTGCCAGCAGCTCGACCCGGGACAGGGGGCAATACGAGCAGTTCTTC. Protein sequence: CASSSTRDRGQYEQFF.

Only a few counts were recorded for this clonotype. The chain couples TRBV12-3 or TRBV12-4 to TRBJ2-3; TRBD2 might be the D (6 bases). There are 17 residues in the CDR3. V lost 2 bases, J lost 3 bases, and 18 bases lay in between. CDR3 coding DNA: TGTGCCAGCAGTTTACGACCAGGGAGGATTGTAACAGATACGCAGTATTTT. Translated: CASSLRPGRIVTDTQYF.

The chain employs TRBV12-3 or TRBV12-4 and TRBJ2-3; 9 bases align to TRBD2. This CDR3 is built from 17 residues. J gave up 6 bases and V 5 bases, and 15 bases lay outside the gene matches. CDR3 in DNA: TGTGCCAGCAGTCTGTGGACTAGCGCCTCCAATCTCGATACGCAGTATTTT. Protein product: CASSLWTSASNLDTQYF.

In its sample, this clonotype was seen a few times. The V call is TRBV10-3, the J call TRBJ2-1; 10 bases match TRBD2. The CDR3 runs to 17 residues. From germline, CDR1 is ENHRY and CDR2 SYGVKD. V lost 4 bases to trimming and J lost 0 bases; unmatched junction nucleotides: 6. CDR3 DNA sequence: TGTGCCATCAGTGTGGGGACTAGCGAGGACTCCTACAATGAGCAGTTCTTC. It yields the protein CAISVGTSEDSYNEQFF.

This clonotype was counted only a few times. The genes are TRBV24-1 and TRBJ2-2; the match to TRBD2 covers 9 bases. The CDR3 loop spans 16 amino acids. The trim removed 4 bases at V and 6 bases at J, leaving 8 bases unmatched. Germline V lookup: CDR1 KGHDR, CDR2 SFDVKD. In nucleotides, the CDR3 is TGTGCCACCAGTGACCGGCGGGAGGGCCGCGCCGGGGAGCTGTTTTTT. It codes for CATSDRREGRAGELFF.

This chain connects TRBV20-1 to TRBJ2-1; TRBD2 matches at 15 bases. CDR1 and CDR2 from the germline V gene are DFQATT and SNEGSKA (reference sequence). With 5 bases clipped from V and 9 bases from J, the junction kept 8 bases outside the gene matches. The CDR3 loop spans 15 amino acids. CDR3 sequence: CSASRPGLAGGEQFF. The CDR3 DNA sequence: TGCAGTGCTTCCCGACCGGGACTAGCGGGGGGTGAGCAGTTCTTC.